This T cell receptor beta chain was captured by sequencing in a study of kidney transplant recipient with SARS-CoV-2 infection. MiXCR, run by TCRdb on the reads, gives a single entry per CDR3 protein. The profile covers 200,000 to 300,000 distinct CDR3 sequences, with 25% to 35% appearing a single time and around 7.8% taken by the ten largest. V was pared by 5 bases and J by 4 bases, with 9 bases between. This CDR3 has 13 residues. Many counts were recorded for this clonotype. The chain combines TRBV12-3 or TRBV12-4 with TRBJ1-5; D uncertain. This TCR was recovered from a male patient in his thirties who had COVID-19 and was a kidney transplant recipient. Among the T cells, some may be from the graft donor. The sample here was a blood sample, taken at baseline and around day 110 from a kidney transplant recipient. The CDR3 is CASSAGVNQPQHF. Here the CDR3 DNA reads TGTGCCAGCAGTGCGGGAGTTAATCAGCCCCAGCATTTT.